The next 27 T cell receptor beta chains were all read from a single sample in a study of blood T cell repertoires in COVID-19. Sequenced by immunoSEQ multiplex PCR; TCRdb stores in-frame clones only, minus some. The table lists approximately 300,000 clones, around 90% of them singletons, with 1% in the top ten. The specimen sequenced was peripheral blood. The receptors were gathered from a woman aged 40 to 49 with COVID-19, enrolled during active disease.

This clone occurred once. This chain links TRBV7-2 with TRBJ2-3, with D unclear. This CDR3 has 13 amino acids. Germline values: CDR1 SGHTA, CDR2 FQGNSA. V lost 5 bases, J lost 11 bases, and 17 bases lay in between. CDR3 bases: TGTGCCAGCAGCCGACCCAGCGACCGCGAGCAGTATTTT. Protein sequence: CASSRPSDREQYF.

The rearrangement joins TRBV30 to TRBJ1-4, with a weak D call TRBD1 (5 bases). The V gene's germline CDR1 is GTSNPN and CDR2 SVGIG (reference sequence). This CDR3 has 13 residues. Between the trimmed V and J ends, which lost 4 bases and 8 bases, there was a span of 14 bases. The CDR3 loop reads CAWIQKAGEKLFF. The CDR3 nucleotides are TGTGCCTGGATCCAAAAAGCAGGGGAAAAACTGTTTTTT.

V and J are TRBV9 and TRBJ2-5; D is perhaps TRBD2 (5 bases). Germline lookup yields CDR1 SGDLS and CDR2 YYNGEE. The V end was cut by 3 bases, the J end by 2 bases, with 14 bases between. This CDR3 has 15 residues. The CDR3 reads CASSALGLVQETQYF. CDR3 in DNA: TGTGCCAGCAGCGCCCTCGGACTCGTTCAAGAGACCCAGTACTTC.

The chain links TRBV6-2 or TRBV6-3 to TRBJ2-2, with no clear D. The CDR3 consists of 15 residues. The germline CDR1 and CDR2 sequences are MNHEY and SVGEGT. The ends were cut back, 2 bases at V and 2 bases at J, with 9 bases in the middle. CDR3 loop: CASSYKNFNTGELFF. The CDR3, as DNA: TGTGCCAGCAGTTACAAAAACTTTAACACCGGGGAGCTGTTTTTT.

The chain's CDR3 is CASSQFGTSSGNTIYF. The CDR3 DNA reads TGTGCCAGCAGCCAGTTCGGGACAAGCTCTGGAAACACCATATATTTT. The rearrangement uses TRBV3-1 (or the pseudogene TRBV3-2) and TRBJ1-3; the D gene is possibly TRBD1 (6 bases). In germline, CDR1 is LGHDT, CDR2 YNNKEL (reference sequence). CDR3 length: 16 amino acids. Trimming cost V 3 bases and J 0 bases, with 12 bases left between them.

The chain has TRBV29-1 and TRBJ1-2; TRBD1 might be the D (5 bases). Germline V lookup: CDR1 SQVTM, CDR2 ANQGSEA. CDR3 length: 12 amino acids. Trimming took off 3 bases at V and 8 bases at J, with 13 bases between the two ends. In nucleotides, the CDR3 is TGCAGCGTTGAGTCCAGGGCAGGGGGCTACACCTTC. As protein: CSVESRAGGYTF.

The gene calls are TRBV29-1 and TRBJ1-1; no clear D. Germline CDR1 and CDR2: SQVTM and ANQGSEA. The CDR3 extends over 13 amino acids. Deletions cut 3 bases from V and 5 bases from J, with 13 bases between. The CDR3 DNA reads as TGCAGCGTTGATGGGCAGCCTCCTACTGAAGCTTTCTTT. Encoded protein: CSVDGQPPTEAFF.

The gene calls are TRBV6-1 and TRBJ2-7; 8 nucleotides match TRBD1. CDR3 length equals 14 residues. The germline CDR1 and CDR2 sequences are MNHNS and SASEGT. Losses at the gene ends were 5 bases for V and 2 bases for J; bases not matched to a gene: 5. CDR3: CASSPRTGTYEQYF. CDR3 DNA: TGTGCCAGCAGTCCTAGGACAGGGACCTACGAGCAGTACTTC.

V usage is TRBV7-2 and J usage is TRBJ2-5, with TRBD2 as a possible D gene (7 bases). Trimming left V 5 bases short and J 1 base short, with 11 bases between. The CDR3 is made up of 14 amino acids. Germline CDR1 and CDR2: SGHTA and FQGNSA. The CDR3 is CASSDRGAQETQYF. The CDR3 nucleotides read TGTGCCAGCAGCGACCGGGGGGCCCAAGAGACCCAGTACTTC. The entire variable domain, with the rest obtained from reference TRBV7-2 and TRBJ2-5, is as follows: GAGVSQSPSNKVTEKGKDVELRCDPISGHTALYWYRQSLGQGLEFLIYFQGNSAPDKSGLPSDRFSAERTGGSVSTLTIQRTQQEDSAVYLCASSDRGAQETQYFGPGTRLLVL.

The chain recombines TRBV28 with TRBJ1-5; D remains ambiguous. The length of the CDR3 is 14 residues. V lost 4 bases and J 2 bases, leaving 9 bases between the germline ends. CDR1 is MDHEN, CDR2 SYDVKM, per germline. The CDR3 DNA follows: TGTGCCAGCAGTTCCCCGGAGGGCAATCAGCCCCAGCATTTT. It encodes CASSSPEGNQPQHF.

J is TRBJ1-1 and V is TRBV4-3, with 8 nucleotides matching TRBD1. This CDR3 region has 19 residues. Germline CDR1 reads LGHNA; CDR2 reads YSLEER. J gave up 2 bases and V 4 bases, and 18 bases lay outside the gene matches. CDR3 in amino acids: CASSRIMTGANIVNTEAFF. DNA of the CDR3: TGCGCCAGCAGCCGAATCATGACAGGGGCCAACATCGTTAACACTGAAGCTTTCTTT.

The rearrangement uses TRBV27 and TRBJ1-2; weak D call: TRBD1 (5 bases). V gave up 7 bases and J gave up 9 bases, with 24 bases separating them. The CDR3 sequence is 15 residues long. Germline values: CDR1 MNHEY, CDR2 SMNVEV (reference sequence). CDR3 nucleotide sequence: TGTGCCAGCAACCCCCGGTCAGGGATTATTAGTAGCTACACCTTC. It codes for CASNPRSGIISSYTF.

The CDR3 DNA reads as TGTGCCAGCAGTCAGCTAGTATCCCCCGCGAACACTGAAGCTTTCTTT. Protein: CASSQLVSPANTEAFF. This rearrangement joins TRBV28 to TRBJ1-1; D unclear. The CDR3 extends over 16 amino acids. The ends were cut back, 5 bases at V and 1 base at J, with 17 bases in the middle. CDR1 and CDR2 from the germline V gene are MDHEN and SYDVKM.

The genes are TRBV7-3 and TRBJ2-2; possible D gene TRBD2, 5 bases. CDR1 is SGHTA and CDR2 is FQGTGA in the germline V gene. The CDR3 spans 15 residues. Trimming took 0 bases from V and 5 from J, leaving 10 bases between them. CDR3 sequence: CASSLTLEGTGELFF. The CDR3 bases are TGTGCCAGCAGCTTAACACTAGAAGGGACCGGGGAGCTGTTTTTT.

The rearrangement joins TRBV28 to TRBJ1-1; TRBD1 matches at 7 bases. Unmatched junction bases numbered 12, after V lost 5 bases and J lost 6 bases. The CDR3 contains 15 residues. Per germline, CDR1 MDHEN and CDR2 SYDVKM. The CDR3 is CASSVTGAAYAEAFF. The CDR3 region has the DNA TGTGCCAGCAGTGTTACAGGGGCGGCCTACGCTGAAGCTTTCTTT.

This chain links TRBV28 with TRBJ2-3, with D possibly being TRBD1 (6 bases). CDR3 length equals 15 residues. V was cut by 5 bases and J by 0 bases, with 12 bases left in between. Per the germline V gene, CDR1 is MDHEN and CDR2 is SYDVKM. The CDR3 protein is CASSMTGTSTDTQYF. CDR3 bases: TGTGCCAGCAGTATGACAGGTACTAGCACAGATACGCAGTATTTT.

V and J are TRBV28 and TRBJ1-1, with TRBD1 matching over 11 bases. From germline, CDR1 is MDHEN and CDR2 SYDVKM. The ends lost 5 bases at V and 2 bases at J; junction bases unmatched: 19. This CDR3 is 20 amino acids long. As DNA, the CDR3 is TGTGCCAGCAGTCCTCCACACCGGGACAGGGGGAAATGGGCTAACACTGAAGCTTTCTTT. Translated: CASSPPHRDRGKWANTEAFF.

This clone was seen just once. CDR3 sequence reads: CASSVATEFTYEQYF. In nucleotides, the CDR3 is TGTGCCAGCAGCGTAGCCACTGAGTTTACCTACGAGCAGTACTTC. This rearrangement joins TRBV9 to TRBJ2-7; D uncertain. CDR3 length: 15 amino acids. Germline V gives CDR1 SGDLS, CDR2 YYNGEE. V was cut by 0 bases and J by 2 bases, with 12 bases left in between. Together with reference TRBV9 and TRBJ2-7, the CDR3 gives the full variable domain: DSGVTQTPKHLITATGQRVTLRCSPRSGDLSVYWYQQSLDQGLQFLIQYYNGEERAKGNILERFSAQQFPDLHSELNLSSLELGDSALYFCASSVATEFTYEQYFGPGTRLTVT.

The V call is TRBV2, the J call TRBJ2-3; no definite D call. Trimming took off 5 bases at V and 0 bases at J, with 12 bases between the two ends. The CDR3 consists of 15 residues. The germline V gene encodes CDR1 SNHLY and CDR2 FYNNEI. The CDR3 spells CASSSLGSSTDTQYF. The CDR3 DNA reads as TGTGCCAGCAGTAGTTTGGGCTCGAGCACAGATACGCAGTATTTT.

This CDR3 is CASSFGGYGYTF. In DNA, the CDR3 is TGTGCCAGCAGTTTTGGCGGCTATGGCTACACCTTC. The chain employs TRBV12-3 or TRBV12-4 and TRBJ1-2; no reliable D call. The V and J ends lost 3 bases and 4 bases respectively, with 6 bases between them. This CDR3 contains 12 residues.

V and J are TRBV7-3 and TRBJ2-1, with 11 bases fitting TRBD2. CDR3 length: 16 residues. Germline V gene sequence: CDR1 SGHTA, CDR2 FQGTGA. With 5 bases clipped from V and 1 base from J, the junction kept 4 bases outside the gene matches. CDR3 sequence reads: CASSVAGGQSYNEQFF. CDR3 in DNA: TGTGCCAGCAGCGTAGCGGGAGGGCAATCCTACAATGAGCAGTTCTTC. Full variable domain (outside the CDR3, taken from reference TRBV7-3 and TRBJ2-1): GAGVSQTPSNKVTEKGKYVELRCDPISGHTALYWYRQSLGQGPEFLIYFQGTGAADDSGLPNDRFFAVRPEGSVSTLKIQRTERGDSAVYLCASSVAGGQSYNEQFFGPGTRLTVL.

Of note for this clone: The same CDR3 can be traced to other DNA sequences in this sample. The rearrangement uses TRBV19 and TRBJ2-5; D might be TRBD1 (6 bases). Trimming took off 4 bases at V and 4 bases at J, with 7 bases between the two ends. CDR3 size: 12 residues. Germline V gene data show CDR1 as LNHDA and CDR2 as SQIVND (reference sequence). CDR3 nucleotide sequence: TGTGCCAGTAGTAGCAGGGGAGAGACCCAGTACTTC. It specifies CASSSRGETQYF.

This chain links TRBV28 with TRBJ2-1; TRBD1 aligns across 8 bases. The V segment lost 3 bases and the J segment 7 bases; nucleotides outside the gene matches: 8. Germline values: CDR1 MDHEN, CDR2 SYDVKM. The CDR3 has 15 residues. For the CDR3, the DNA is TGTGCCAGCAGTTTGTCACAGGGGGTGTGGAATGAGCAGTTCTTC. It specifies CASSLSQGVWNEQFF.

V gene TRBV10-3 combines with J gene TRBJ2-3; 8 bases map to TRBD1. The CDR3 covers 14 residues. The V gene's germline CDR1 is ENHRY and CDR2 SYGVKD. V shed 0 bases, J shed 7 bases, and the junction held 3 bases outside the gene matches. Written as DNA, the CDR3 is TGTGCCATCAGTGAGTCGGACAGGGAGAATACGCAGTATTTT. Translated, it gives CAISESDRENTQYF.

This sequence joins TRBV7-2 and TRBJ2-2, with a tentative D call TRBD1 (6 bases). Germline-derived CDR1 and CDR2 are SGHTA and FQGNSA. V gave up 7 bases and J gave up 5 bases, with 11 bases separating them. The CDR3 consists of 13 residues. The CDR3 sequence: CASTTDRTGELFF. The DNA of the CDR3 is TGTGCCAGCACTACTGACAGGACCGGGGAGCTGTTTTTT. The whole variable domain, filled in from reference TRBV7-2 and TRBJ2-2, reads GAGVSQSPSNKVTEKGKDVELRCDPISGHTALYWYRQSLGQGLEFLIYFQGNSAPDKSGLPSDRFSAERTGGSVSTLTIQRTQQEDSAVYLCASTTDRTGELFFGEGSRLTVL.

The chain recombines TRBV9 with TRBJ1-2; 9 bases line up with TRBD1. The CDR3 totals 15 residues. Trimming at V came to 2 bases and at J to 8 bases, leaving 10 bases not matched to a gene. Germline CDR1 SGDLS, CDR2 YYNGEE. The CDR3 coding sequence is TGTGCCAGCAGCGTGGGACAGGGTCTAGGATGGGGCTACACCTTC. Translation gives CASSVGQGLGWGYTF.

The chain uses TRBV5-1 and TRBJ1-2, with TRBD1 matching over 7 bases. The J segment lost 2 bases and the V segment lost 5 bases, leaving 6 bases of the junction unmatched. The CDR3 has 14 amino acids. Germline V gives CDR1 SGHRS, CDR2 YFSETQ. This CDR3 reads CASSPATGNYGYTF. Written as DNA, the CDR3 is TGCGCCAGCAGTCCCGCGACAGGGAACTATGGCTACACCTTC.